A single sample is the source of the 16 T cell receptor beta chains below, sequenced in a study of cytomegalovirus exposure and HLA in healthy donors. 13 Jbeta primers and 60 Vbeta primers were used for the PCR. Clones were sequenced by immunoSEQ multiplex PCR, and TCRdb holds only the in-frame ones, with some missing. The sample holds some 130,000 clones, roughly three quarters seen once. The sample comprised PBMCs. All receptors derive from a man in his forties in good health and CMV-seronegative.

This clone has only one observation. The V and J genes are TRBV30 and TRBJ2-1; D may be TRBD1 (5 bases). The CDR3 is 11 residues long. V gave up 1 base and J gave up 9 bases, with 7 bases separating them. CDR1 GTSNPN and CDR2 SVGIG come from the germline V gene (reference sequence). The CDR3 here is CAWSGGSEQFF. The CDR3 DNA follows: TGTGCCTGGAGTGGGGGCAGTGAGCAGTTCTTC.

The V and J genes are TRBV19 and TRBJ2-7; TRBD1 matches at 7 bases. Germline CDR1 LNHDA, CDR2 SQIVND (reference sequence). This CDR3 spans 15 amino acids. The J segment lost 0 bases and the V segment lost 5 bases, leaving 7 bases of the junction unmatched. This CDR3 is CASSSSGQRSYEQYF. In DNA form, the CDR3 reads TGTGCCAGTAGTTCATCGGGACAGCGCTCCTACGAGCAGTACTTC.

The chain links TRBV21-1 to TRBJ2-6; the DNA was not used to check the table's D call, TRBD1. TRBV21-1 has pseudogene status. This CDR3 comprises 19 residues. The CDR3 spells CASSKLGTGSPSGANVLTF. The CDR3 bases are TGTGCCAGCAGCAAATTGGGGACAGGGAGTCCCTCTGGGGCCAACGTCCTGACTTTC.

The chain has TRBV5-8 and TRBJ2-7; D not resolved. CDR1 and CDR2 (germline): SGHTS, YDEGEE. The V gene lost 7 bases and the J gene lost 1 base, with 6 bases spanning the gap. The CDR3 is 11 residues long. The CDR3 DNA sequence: TGTGCCAGCGTTTCTTCCTACGAGCAGTACTTC. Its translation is CASVSSYEQYF.

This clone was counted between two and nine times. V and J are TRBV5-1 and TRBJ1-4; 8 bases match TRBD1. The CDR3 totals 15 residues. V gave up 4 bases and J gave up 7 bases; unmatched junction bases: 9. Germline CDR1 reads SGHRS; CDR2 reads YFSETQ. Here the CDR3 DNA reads TGCGCCAGCAGCCAAGGGACAGGCGTCAGTGAAAAACTGTTTTTT. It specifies CASSQGTGVSEKLFF.

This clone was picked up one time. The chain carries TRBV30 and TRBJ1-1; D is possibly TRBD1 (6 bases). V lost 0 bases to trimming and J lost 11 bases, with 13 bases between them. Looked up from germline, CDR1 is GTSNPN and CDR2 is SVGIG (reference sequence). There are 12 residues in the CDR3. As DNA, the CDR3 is TGTGCCTGGAGTGTATCCCCAGGGGTGGCTTTCTTT. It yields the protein CAWSVSPGVAFF.

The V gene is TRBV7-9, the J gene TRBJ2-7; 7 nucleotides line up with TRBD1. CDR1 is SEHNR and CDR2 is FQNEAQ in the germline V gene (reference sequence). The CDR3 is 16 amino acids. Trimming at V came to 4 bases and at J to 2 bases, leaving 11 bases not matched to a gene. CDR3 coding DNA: TGTGCCAGCAGCTCCCCCCGACAGGGAAACCCCTACGAGCAGTACTTC. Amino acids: CASSSPRQGNPYEQYF.

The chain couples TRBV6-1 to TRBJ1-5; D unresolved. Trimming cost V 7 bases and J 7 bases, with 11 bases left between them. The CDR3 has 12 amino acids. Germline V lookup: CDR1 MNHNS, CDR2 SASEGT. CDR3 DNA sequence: TGTGCCAGCAAACGCGGCGAGCAGCCCCAGCATTTT. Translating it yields CASKRGEQPQHF.

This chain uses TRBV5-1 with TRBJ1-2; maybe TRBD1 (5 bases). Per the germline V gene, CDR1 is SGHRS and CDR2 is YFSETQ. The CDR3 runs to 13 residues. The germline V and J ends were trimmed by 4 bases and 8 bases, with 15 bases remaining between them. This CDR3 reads CASSPGGSEGYTF. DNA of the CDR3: TGCGCCAGCAGCCCCGGGGGGTCGGAGGGCTACACCTTC.

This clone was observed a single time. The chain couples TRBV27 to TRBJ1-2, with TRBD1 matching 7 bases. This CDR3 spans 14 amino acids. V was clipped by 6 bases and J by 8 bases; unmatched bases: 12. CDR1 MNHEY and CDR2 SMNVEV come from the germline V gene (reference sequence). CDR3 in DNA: TGTGCCAGCAGCCGCAACGACAGGGCGGGGGGCTACACCTTC. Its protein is CASSRNDRAGGYTF.

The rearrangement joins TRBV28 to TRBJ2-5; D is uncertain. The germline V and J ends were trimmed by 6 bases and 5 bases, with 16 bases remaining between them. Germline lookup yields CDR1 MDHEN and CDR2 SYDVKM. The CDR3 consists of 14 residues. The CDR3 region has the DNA TGTGCCAGCAGGAAGACTGGTGAATGGGAGACCCAGTACTTC. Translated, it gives CASRKTGEWETQYF.

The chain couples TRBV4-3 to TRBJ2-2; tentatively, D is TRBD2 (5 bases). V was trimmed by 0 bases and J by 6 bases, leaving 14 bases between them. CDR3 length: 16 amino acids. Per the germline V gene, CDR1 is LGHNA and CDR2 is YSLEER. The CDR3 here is CASSQDPPTSPGELFF. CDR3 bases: TGCGCCAGCAGCCAAGATCCCCCAACTAGTCCCGGGGAGCTGTTTTTT.

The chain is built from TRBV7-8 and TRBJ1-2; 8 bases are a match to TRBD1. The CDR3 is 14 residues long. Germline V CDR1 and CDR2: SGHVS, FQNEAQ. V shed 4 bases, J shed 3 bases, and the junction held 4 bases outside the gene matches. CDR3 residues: CASSSGQGDYGYTF. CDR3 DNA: TGTGCCAGCAGCTCCGGACAGGGAGACTATGGCTACACCTTC.

This CDR3 reads CASGDGPGGTDTQYF. The CDR3 nucleotides are TGTGCCAGCGGGGACGGGCCGGGGGGCACAGATACGCAGTATTTT. This chain links TRBV6-1 with TRBJ2-3; D is perhaps TRBD2 (6 bases). With 8 bases removed from V and 1 base from J, the gap between germline ends came to 16 bases. From germline, CDR1 is MNHNS and CDR2 SASEGT. CDR3 size: 15 residues.

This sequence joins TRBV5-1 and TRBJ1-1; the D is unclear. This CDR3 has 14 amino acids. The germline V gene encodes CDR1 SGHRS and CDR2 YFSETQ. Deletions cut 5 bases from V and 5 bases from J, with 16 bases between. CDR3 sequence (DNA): TGCGCCAGCAGTCCGGAGGCCGGGCGGACTGAAGCTTTCTTT. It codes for CASSPEAGRTEAFF.

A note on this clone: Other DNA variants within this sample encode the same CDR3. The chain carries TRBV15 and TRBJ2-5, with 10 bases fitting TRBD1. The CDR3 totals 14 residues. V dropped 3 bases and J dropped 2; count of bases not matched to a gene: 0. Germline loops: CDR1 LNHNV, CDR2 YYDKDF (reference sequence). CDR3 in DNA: TGTGCCACCAGCAGGGACAGGGGGCAAGAGACCCAGTACTTC. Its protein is CATSRDRGQETQYF.